This is a list of T cell receptor beta chains from one sample in a study of blood T cell repertoires in COVID-19. Profiled with immunoSEQ multiplex PCR; TCRdb holds only in-frame clones, not every one. The data show some 250,000 clones, with 88% seen just once and roughly 0.8% held by the top ten. The sequenced material came from peripheral blood. The receptor source for this set is a woman aged 25-40 years with acute or convalescent COVID-19. The CDR3 runs from the conserved cysteine through the conserved F or W. The D gene is left open where the match is weak. Some rows mark clone size as missing; the rest say once, few, many or name a class of expanded clone.

V	D	J	size	DNA	CDR3
TRBV2	TRBD2	TRBJ2-1	.	TGTGCCAGCAGTGAAGACGGCGGGAGGGCCTATGGTGAGCAGTTCTTC	CASSEDGGRAYGEQFF
TRBV21-1	.	TRBJ2-1	.	TGTGCCAGCAGCAAAGTTCTCCGGGATGAGCAGTTCTTC	CASSKVLRDEQFF
TRBV6-4	TRBD1	TRBJ2-7	.	TGTGCCAGCAGACCGACAGGGGGGAATTTGTCCTACGAGCAGTACTTC	CASRPTGGNLSYEQYF
TRBV2	.	TRBJ2-3	.	TGTGCCAGCAGCGCGGATTACACAGATACGCAGTATTTT	CASSADYTDTQYF
TRBV20-1	.	TRBJ2-3	.	TGCAGTGCGAGGATTATAGATACGCAGTATTTT	CSARIIDTQYF
TRBV3-1/TRBV3-2	.	TRBJ2-1	.	TGTGCCAGCAGCCAAGTGAACCGACTCTACAATGAGCAGTTCTTC	CASSQVNRLYNEQFF
TRBV30	TRBD2	TRBJ2-1	.	TGTGCCTGGAGTCCACTAGCGCGCTCCTACAATGAGCAGTTCTTC	CAWSPLARSYNEQFF
TRBV11-2	TRBD1	TRBJ2-7	.	TGTGCCAGCAGCTTAGATCCCCGGGACAGCTACTACGAGCAGTACTTC	CASSLDPRDSYYEQYF
TRBV30	TRBD1	TRBJ1-5	.	TGTGCCTGGAGTTTGACAGGGAATCAGCCCCAGCATTTT	CAWSLTGNQPQHF
TRBV19	.	TRBJ2-3	.	TGTGCCAGTAGTATCCCCGGAAGAGGTGCAGATACGCAGTATTTT	CASSIPGRGADTQYF
TRBV2	.	TRBJ2-5	.	TGTGCCAGCAGTTTCTCAGGGGCGGAGACCCAGTACTTC	CASSFSGAETQYF
TRBV7-9	.	TRBJ2-7	.	TGTGCCAGCAGCTCTTTCTACGAGCAGTACTTC	CASSSFYEQYF
TRBV27	TRBD2	TRBJ2-7	.	TGTGCCAGCAGTTTCGATAGCGGGAGAACCTACGAGCAGTACTTC	CASSFDSGRTYEQYF
TRBV7-9	.	TRBJ1-5	.	TGTGCCAGCAGCCAGACAGCCAATCAGCCCCAGCATTTT	CASSQTANQPQHF
TRBV24-1	TRBD1	TRBJ2-3	once	TGTGCCACCAGTGACCTTGACAGGGGGACCACAGATACGCAGTATTTT	CATSDLDRGTTDTQYF
TRBV25-1	TRBD1	TRBJ1-4	many	TGTGCCAGCAGTCGGACAGGGGGAGTGGAAAAACTGTTTTTT	CASSRTGGVEKLFF
TRBV11-3	TRBD2	TRBJ2-1	.	TGTGCCAGCAGACCTTTTAGCGGGAGCTCCTACAATGAGCAGTTCTTC	CASRPFSGSSYNEQFF
TRBV9	.	TRBJ1-3	.	TGTGCCAGCAGCGTCCATAGGACAGTCGGTGATGGAAACACCATATATTTT	CASSVHRTVGDGNTIYF
TRBV4-2	.	TRBJ1-2	.	TGTGCCAGCAGCCAAGATCATGGAGGATTTATAAACTATGGCTACACCTTC	CASSQDHGGFINYGYTF
TRBV11-3	TRBD2	TRBJ2-3	.	TGTGCCAGCAGCTTAGCGGGAGGTCATACGCAGTATTTT	CASSLAGGHTQYF
TRBV5-1	TRBD2	TRBJ2-1	.	TGCGCCAGCAGCTTGTTTCTAGCGGGAGGCAATGAGCAGTTCTTC	CASSLFLAGGNEQFF
TRBV7-2	TRBD2	TRBJ2-3	.	TGTGCCAGCAGCTTAGAAGGGACTAGGGATACGCAGTATTTT	CASSLEGTRDTQYF
TRBV6-6	.	TRBJ1-1	few	TGTGCCAGCATGAAGTTGAGCACTGAAGCTTTCTTT	CASMKLSTEAFF
TRBV18	TRBD1	TRBJ2-1	.	TGTGCCAGCTCACCAAAAGCCGGGACAGGGGATCGTCGATACAATGAGCAGTTCTTC	CASSPKAGTGDRRYNEQFF
TRBV7-2	TRBD1	TRBJ2-1	once	TGTGCCAGCAGTAGTAGAGGGGACAGGGGGATGTATGAGCAGTTCTTC	CASSSRGDRGMYEQFF
TRBV11-3	TRBD2	TRBJ2-3	once	TGTGCCAGCAGCTCGGTTCCTAGCGGGAGGGCCCTCGGCACAGATACGCAGTATTTT	CASSSVPSGRALGTDTQYF
TRBV5-4	.	TRBJ2-5	.	TGTGCCAGCAGATATCCGGGGGAAGGAGAGACCCAGTACTTC	CASRYPGEGETQYF
TRBV18	.	TRBJ1-5	.	TGTGCCAGCTCACCATCGGCAGGGCTTCAGCCCCAGCATTTT	CASSPSAGLQPQHF
TRBV2	.	TRBJ2-7	.	TGTGCCAGCAGCGCCGGGTTGCCTCCCTACGAGCAGTACTTC	CASSAGLPPYEQYF
TRBV9	TRBD2	TRBJ2-5	.	TGTGCCAGCAGCGTAGGTTTTGCGGGAGGGCTCAAGACCCAGTACTTC	CASSVGFAGGLKTQYF
TRBV6-5	TRBD1	TRBJ1-3	.	TGTGCCAGCACCCGGACAGGGTCTGGAAACACCATATATTTT	CASTRTGSGNTIYF
TRBV18	.	TRBJ2-1	.	TGTGCCAGCTACGACACGCTGCGCGATGAGCAGTTCTTC	CASYDTLRDEQFF
TRBV6-4	.	TRBJ1-3	.	TGTGCCAGTAAGGGAGTGGCGGCTTTCCATGGAAACACCATATATTTT	CASKGVAAFHGNTIYF
TRBV6-1	TRBD1	TRBJ1-6	.	TGTGCCAGCAGTGAACAGGGACAGGGGATTTCACCCCTCCACTTT	CASSEQGQGISPLHF
TRBV7-2	.	TRBJ2-1	few	TGTGCCAGCAGCTTGTCGGGAAAGTACAATGAGCAGTTCTTC	CASSLSGKYNEQFF
TRBV7-8	TRBD1	TRBJ2-3	.	TGTGCCAGCAGCCTACAGGGGGCTGGCACAGATACGCAGTATTTT	CASSLQGAGTDTQYF
TRBV19	TRBD2	TRBJ2-1	.	TGTGCCAGTAGTTACCGCGTGGGGCTAGCGGGAAGCAATGAGCAGTTCTTC	CASSYRVGLAGSNEQFF
TRBV24-1	TRBD2	TRBJ2-5	.	TGTGCCACCAGTGACCTTGCCGGGACTAGATACTTC	CATSDLAGTRYF